The 32 T cell receptor beta chains presented below share a single source sample, sequenced in a study of cytomegalovirus exposure and HLA in healthy donors (dated by TCRdb to about 2017). The library was prepared using the immunoSEQ multiplex PCR assay. The multiplex PCR relied on a mix of 60 forward primers for TCR Vbeta segments and 13 reverse primers for TCR Jbeta segments. This immuneACCESS table, as held by TCRdb, lists in-frame sequences with V and J called but not all clones. Of the missing ones, under half trace to an unresolved V gene in checked studies; the others have no known cause. This sample is represented by 120,000 to 150,000 clones; under 80% of them were singletons. The top ten clonotypes cover over 8.5% of the sample. The sequencing input was PBMCs. The receptors stem from a woman between 45 and 60 years old in good health and CMV-seropositive.

The J gene is TRBJ1-2, the V gene TRBV30; 8 nucleotides match TRBD1. V was clipped by 2 bases and J by 7 bases; unmatched bases: 9. The CDR3 is 14 residues long. Germline V gene data show CDR1 as GTSNPN and CDR2 as SVGIG (reference sequence). The CDR3 loop is CAWSIGPTGGGYTF. In DNA, the CDR3 is TGTGCCTGGAGTATTGGTCCCACAGGGGGTGGCTACACCTTC.

The chain uses TRBV29-1 and TRBJ2-7; TRBD1 agrees at 7 bases. The CDR3 totals 12 residues. In germline, CDR1 is SQVTM, CDR2 ANQGSEA. V lost 0 bases and J lost 4; bases outside the gene matches: 0. The CDR3 loop reads CSVEEQGYEQYF. CDR3 in DNA: TGCAGCGTTGAAGAACAGGGGTACGAGCAGTACTTC.

This sequence joins TRBV5-5 and TRBJ1-2; D is unclear. CDR1 and CDR2 (germline): SGHKS, YYEKEE (reference sequence). The CDR3 is 13 residues long. Between the trimmed V and J ends, which lost 4 bases and 4 bases, there was a span of 11 bases. In DNA form, the CDR3 reads TGTGCCAGCAGCCCGGGAGCAGCCTATGGCTACACCTTC. Translated, it gives CASSPGAAYGYTF. The variable domain in full, completed from reference TRBV5-5 and TRBJ1-2, reads DAGVTQSPTHLIKTRGQQVTLRCSPISGHKSVSWYQQVLGQGPQFIFQYYEKEERGRGNFPDRFSARQFPNYSSELNVNALLLGDSALYLCASSPGAAYGYTFGSGTRLTVV.

The CDR3 sequence: CASSLSGGYQETQYF. The DNA for the CDR3 is TGTGCCAGCAGCCTGTCGGGGGGGTACCAAGAGACCCAGTACTTC. The chain joins TRBV7-6 to TRBJ2-5, with 8 positions matching TRBD2. Germline V gene data show CDR1 as SGHVS and CDR2 as FNYEAQ. The CDR3 consists of 15 residues. After removal of 5 bases from V and 0 bases from J, the junction contained 5 bases not matched to a gene.

J is TRBJ1-5 and V is TRBV14; possible D gene TRBD1, 5 bases. CDR3 length equals 13 residues. Germline loops: CDR1 SGHDN, CDR2 FVKESK. The V gene lost 1 base and the J gene lost 11 bases, with 12 bases spanning the gap. The CDR3 loop is CASSQGDSLAQHF. Written as DNA, the CDR3 is TGTGCCAGCAGCCAAGGGGACTCGCTGGCCCAGCATTTT.

This chain joins TRBV28 and TRBJ2-3; D is possibly TRBD1 (5 bases). In germline, CDR1 is MDHEN, CDR2 SYDVKM. This CDR3 contains 15 residues. V lost 7 bases and J 2 bases, leaving 16 bases between the germline ends. The CDR3 coding sequence is TGTGCCAGCATAGGACACCGGAATCCCACAGATACGCAGTATTTT. Residues: CASIGHRNPTDTQYF.

The V gene is TRBV5-1, the J gene TRBJ2-1; D ambiguous. Germline assignment: CDR1 SGHRS and CDR2 YFSETQ. The V gene lost 0 bases and the J gene lost 5 bases, with 12 bases spanning the gap. The length of the CDR3 is 15 residues. CDR3 sequence reads: CASSLGGGTDNEQFF. The DNA for the CDR3 is TGCGCCAGCAGCTTGGGTGGCGGAACTGACAATGAGCAGTTCTTC.

The chain carries TRBV4-3 and TRBJ1-2; D unclear. Trimming cost V 0 bases and J 4 bases, with 9 bases left between them. This CDR3 region has 14 residues. Germline V gives CDR1 LGHNA, CDR2 YSLEER. CDR3 residues: CASSQDTGFYGYTF. DNA of the CDR3: TGCGCCAGCAGCCAAGATACGGGGTTCTATGGCTACACCTTC.

Regarding this clone: The same CDR3 arises from other DNA sequences in this sample as well. The V call is TRBV5-1, the J call TRBJ2-3; no reliable D call. The CDR3 consists of 12 residues. CDR1 SGHRS and CDR2 YFSETQ come from the germline V gene. V lost 0 bases to trimming and J lost 4 bases, with 3 bases between them. The CDR3 nucleotides are TGCGCCAGCAGCTTGGCTGCAGATACGCAGTATTTT. Its protein is CASSLAADTQYF.

This clone was picked up a small number of times. The rearrangement links TRBV5-6 to TRBJ1-1; TRBD1 might be the D (5 bases). Germline V gene sequence: CDR1 SGHDT, CDR2 YYEEEE. This CDR3 has 15 residues. The ends were cut back, 4 bases at V and 1 base at J, with 14 bases in the middle. The chain's CDR3 is CASSQPYTGNTEAFF. The CDR3 DNA reads as TGTGCCAGCAGCCAACCCTACACAGGGAACACTGAAGCTTTCTTT. Using reference TRBV5-6 and TRBJ1-1 for the parts outside the CDR3, the full variable domain is DAGVTQSPTHLIKTRGQQVTLRCSPKSGHDTVSWYQQALGQGPQFIFQYYEEEERQRGNFPDRFSGHQFPNYSSELNVNALLLGDSALYLCASSQPYTGNTEAFFGQGTRLTVV.

The chain joins TRBV18 to TRBJ2-5; D may be TRBD1 (6 bases). Trimming took off 3 bases at V and 7 bases at J, with 12 bases between the two ends. This CDR3 has 13 amino acids. Germline V lookup: CDR1 KGHSH, CDR2 LQKENI. This chain's CDR3 is CASSPGFRGTQYF. The CDR3 DNA sequence: TGTGCCAGCTCACCCGGGTTCAGGGGGACCCAGTACTTC.

CDR3: CASSVGTSGGDIQYF. Written as DNA, the CDR3 is TGTGCCAGCAGCGTGGGGACTAGCGGGGGGGACATTCAGTACTTC. V and J are TRBV9 and TRBJ2-4; 16 positions match TRBD2. The germline V gene encodes CDR1 SGDLS and CDR2 YYNGEE. V lost 2 bases to trimming and J lost 8 bases; unmatched junction nucleotides: 1. The CDR3 totals 15 residues. The whole variable domain, remainder taken from reference TRBV9 and TRBJ2-4, is DSGVTQTPKHLITATGQRVTLRCSPRSGDLSVYWYQQSLDQGLQFLIQYYNGEERAKGNILERFSAQQFPDLHSELNLSSLELGDSALYFCASSVGTSGGDIQYFGAGTRLSVL.

The chain employs TRBV5-4 and TRBJ2-1; 10 bases map to TRBD1. Germline V lookup: CDR1 SGHNT, CDR2 YYREEE (reference sequence). The CDR3 contains 16 residues. V shed 3 bases and J 3 bases; nucleotides not matched to a gene: 6. The CDR3, as DNA: TGTGCCAGCAGCTCAGACAGGGGGCAGGTCTACAATGAGCAGTTCTTC. Its protein product is CASSSDRGQVYNEQFF.

This sequence joins TRBV6-1 and TRBJ2-3, with TRBD2 matching over 10 bases. CDR1 is MNHNS and CDR2 is SASEGT in the germline V gene. V lost 6 bases to trimming and J lost 9 bases; unmatched junction nucleotides: 9. The CDR3 is 14 residues long. The CDR3 region has the DNA TGTGCCAGCAGACCAAGCGGGGGGGCCGGAACGCAGTATTTT. Protein product: CASRPSGGAGTQYF.

This rearrangement joins TRBV10-1 to TRBJ2-5, with TRBD1 identical over 8 bases. The CDR3 spans 14 residues. Germline values: CDR1 WNHNN, CDR2 SYGVQD (reference sequence). After removal of 5 bases from V and 4 bases from J, the junction contained 6 bases not matched to a gene. The CDR3 loop is CASSHKDRAETQYF. CDR3 in DNA: TGCGCCAGCAGTCACAAGGACAGGGCAGAGACCCAGTACTTC.

The count of this clone is one. The chain employs TRBV2 and TRBJ1-4; D is ambiguous. The CDR3 spans 16 residues. Trimming removed 7 bases from V and 7 bases from J, with 22 bases in between. Germline CDR1 SNHLY, CDR2 FYNNEI. In nucleotides, the CDR3 is TGTGCCAGCATCATCGACGGCGGGCAACTAAGTGAAAAACTGTTTTTT. Its protein is CASIIDGGQLSEKLFF. Full variable domain (outside the CDR3, taken from reference TRBV2 and TRBJ1-4): EPEVTQTPSHQVTQMGQEVILRCVPISNHLYFYWYRQILGQKVEFLVSFYNNEISEKSEIFDDQFSVERPDGSNFTLKIRSTKLEDSAMYFCASIIDGGQLSEKLFFGSGTQLSVL.

V usage is TRBV6-1 and J usage is TRBJ1-1, with D possibly matching TRBD1 (6 bases). CDR1 is MNHNS, CDR2 SASEGT, per germline. The length of the CDR3 is 16 residues. Trimming removed 4 bases from V and 1 base from J, with 16 bases in between. For the CDR3, the DNA is TGTGCCAGCAGTGGGAGCGGGGGGCCGGCGAACACTGAAGCTTTCTTT. This codes for CASSGSGGPANTEAFF.

This clone showed up just once. This chain uses TRBV21-1 with TRBJ2-7; the D call TRBD2 from the table was never checked on the DNA. TRBV21-1 is tagged as a pseudogene. The CDR3 length is 17 residues. The CDR3 DNA is TGTGCCAGCACATCGTCTAGCGGTGACATAAGACCCTACGAGCAGTACTTC. Amino acid sequence: CASTSSSGDIRPYEQYF.

The chain links TRBV6-1 to TRBJ2-3; 7 bases match TRBD1. The germline V gene encodes CDR1 MNHNS and CDR2 SASEGT. This CDR3 spans 15 amino acids. The V and J ends lost 0 bases and 1 base, in that order; junction bases with no gene match: 1. The CDR3 sequence is CASSEAGTGTDTQYF. Written as DNA, the CDR3 is TGTGCCAGCAGTGAAGCGGGGACAGGCACAGATACGCAGTATTTT.

This clone turned up a few times. V and J are TRBV28 and TRBJ2-7; 8 bases are shared with TRBD1. The junction had 8 bases not matched to a gene; V was cut back by 7 bases and J by 6 bases. The length of the CDR3 is 13 residues. Germline V gene data show CDR1 as MDHEN and CDR2 as SYDVKM. CDR3 in amino acids: CASTPGQGGEQYF. The CDR3 DNA sequence: TGTGCCAGCACCCCAGGACAGGGCGGCGAGCAGTACTTC.

This chain connects TRBV18 to TRBJ1-5; TRBD1 matches at 9 bases. Germline V CDR1 and CDR2: KGHSH, LQKENI. The CDR3 spans 20 residues. The J segment lost 1 base and the V segment lost 4 bases, leaving 17 bases of the junction unmatched. CDR3 protein: CASSLLRTGESYMSNQPQHF. Written as DNA, the CDR3 is TGTGCCAGCTCACTGCTAAGGACAGGGGAAAGTTATATGAGCAATCAGCCCCAGCATTTT.

The chain has TRBV5-1 and TRBJ2-7; tentatively, D is TRBD1 (6 bases). V lost 0 bases and J 6 bases, leaving 10 bases between the germline ends. This CDR3 contains 13 residues. From germline, CDR1 is SGHRS and CDR2 YFSETQ. CDR3 nucleotides: TGCGCCAGCAGCTTGGGGACAGAAGGCGAGCAGTACTTC. This sequence encodes CASSLGTEGEQYF.

This clone has only one observation. The rearrangement links TRBV10-1 to TRBJ2-5, with D tentatively TRBD2 (6 bases). CDR1 is WNHNN, CDR2 SYGVQD, per germline (reference sequence). The CDR3 consists of 11 residues. V gave up 8 bases and J gave up 3 bases, with 7 bases separating them. CDR3 amino acids: CASWGEETQYF. CDR3 in DNA: TGCGCCAGCTGGGGGGAAGAGACCCAGTACTTC.

This sequence joins TRBV28 and TRBJ1-5; TRBD1 aligns across 12 bases. Unmatched junction bases numbered 5, after V lost 2 bases and J lost 6 bases. Germline V CDR1 and CDR2: MDHEN, SYDVKM. This CDR3 region has 16 residues. The CDR3 loop is CASSLSRDRGLQPQHF. CDR3 bases: TGTGCCAGCAGTTTAAGCCGGGACAGGGGGCTTCAGCCCCAGCATTTT.

This clone was detected only once. The J gene is TRBJ2-1, the V gene TRBV7-3, with 8 bases lining up with TRBD2. Germline values: CDR1 SGHTA, CDR2 FQGTGA. V lost 2 bases and J lost 6; bases outside the gene matches: 6. The CDR3 consists of 15 residues. The CDR3 here is CASSLGTRGGNEQFF. Here the CDR3 DNA reads TGTGCCAGCAGCTTAGGGACTAGAGGCGGCAATGAGCAGTTCTTC.

The J gene is TRBJ1-2, the V gene TRBV29-1; D is possibly TRBD1 (5 bases). CDR3 length equals 12 residues. Germline V gene lookup returns CDR1 SQVTM and CDR2 ANQGSEA. Trimming removed 7 bases at V and 3 bases at J, with 12 bases between. CDR3 amino acids: CSASEGDYGYTF. The DNA for the CDR3 is TGCAGCGCCAGTGAAGGGGACTATGGCTACACCTTC.

This rearrangement joins TRBV28 to TRBJ2-4; a possible D gene is TRBD1 (9 bases). Germline lookup yields CDR1 MDHEN and CDR2 SYDVKM. Trimming pared 6 bases from V and 7 bases from J, leaving 22 bases between. This CDR3 has 16 amino acids. The DNA for the CDR3 is TGTGCCAGCAGCCTTACGGGGGGGACAGGGATGAACATTCAGTACTTC. This gives the protein CASSLTGGTGMNIQYF.

This clone was observed a few times. This sequence joins TRBV4-1 and TRBJ1-4; D gene uncertain. V dropped 3 bases and J dropped 7 bases, with 21 bases sitting between them. The germline V gene has CDR1 MGHRA and CDR2 YSYEKL. The CDR3 sequence is 17 residues long. The CDR3 nucleotides read TGCGCCAGCAGCCAGGGTCCCCGGTCCTTCCCAGGTGAAAAACTGTTTTTT. Encoded protein: CASSQGPRSFPGEKLFF.

This chain links TRBV6-5 with TRBJ2-7; 13 nucleotides align to TRBD2. V shed 6 bases, J shed 7 bases, and the junction held 3 bases outside the gene matches. The CDR3 length is 13 residues. CDR1 is MNHEY and CDR2 is SVGAGI in the germline V gene. The CDR3 is CASSLGLAGEQYF. CDR3 sequence (DNA): TGTGCCAGCAGCTTGGGACTAGCGGGAGAGCAGTACTTC.

Comments on this clone: The junction shows a germline mismatch at one end, possibly a read error. This chain connects TRBV7-2 to TRBJ1-1, with TRBD1 identical over 7 bases. The CDR3 is made up of 15 amino acids. Germline V gene data show CDR1 as SGHTA and CDR2 as FQGNSA. In DNA form, the CDR3 reads TGTGCCAGCAGCCGTAACAGGGGCCGGAACACTGAAGCTTTTTTT. Residues: CASSRNRGRNTEAFF.

This chain joins TRBV4-1 and TRBJ1-6; 7 positions match TRBD1. The CDR3 consists of 15 residues. Germline CDR1 is MGHRA and CDR2 is YSYEKL. The V and J ends lost 4 bases and 11 bases, in that order; junction bases with no gene match: 11. CDR3 loop: CASSPQTGKTTPLHF. CDR3 DNA sequence: TGCGCCAGCAGCCCACAGACAGGGAAAACGACACCCCTCCACTTT.

V usage is TRBV11-2 and J usage is TRBJ1-5; D is unresolved. Germline V lookup: CDR1 SGHAT, CDR2 FQNNGV. The CDR3 totals 16 residues. V lost 5 bases to trimming and J lost 4 bases, with 18 bases between them. Here the CDR3 reads CASSALFGTANQPQHF. Here the CDR3 DNA reads TGTGCCAGCAGCGCCCTCTTTGGTACAGCTAATCAGCCCCAGCATTTT.